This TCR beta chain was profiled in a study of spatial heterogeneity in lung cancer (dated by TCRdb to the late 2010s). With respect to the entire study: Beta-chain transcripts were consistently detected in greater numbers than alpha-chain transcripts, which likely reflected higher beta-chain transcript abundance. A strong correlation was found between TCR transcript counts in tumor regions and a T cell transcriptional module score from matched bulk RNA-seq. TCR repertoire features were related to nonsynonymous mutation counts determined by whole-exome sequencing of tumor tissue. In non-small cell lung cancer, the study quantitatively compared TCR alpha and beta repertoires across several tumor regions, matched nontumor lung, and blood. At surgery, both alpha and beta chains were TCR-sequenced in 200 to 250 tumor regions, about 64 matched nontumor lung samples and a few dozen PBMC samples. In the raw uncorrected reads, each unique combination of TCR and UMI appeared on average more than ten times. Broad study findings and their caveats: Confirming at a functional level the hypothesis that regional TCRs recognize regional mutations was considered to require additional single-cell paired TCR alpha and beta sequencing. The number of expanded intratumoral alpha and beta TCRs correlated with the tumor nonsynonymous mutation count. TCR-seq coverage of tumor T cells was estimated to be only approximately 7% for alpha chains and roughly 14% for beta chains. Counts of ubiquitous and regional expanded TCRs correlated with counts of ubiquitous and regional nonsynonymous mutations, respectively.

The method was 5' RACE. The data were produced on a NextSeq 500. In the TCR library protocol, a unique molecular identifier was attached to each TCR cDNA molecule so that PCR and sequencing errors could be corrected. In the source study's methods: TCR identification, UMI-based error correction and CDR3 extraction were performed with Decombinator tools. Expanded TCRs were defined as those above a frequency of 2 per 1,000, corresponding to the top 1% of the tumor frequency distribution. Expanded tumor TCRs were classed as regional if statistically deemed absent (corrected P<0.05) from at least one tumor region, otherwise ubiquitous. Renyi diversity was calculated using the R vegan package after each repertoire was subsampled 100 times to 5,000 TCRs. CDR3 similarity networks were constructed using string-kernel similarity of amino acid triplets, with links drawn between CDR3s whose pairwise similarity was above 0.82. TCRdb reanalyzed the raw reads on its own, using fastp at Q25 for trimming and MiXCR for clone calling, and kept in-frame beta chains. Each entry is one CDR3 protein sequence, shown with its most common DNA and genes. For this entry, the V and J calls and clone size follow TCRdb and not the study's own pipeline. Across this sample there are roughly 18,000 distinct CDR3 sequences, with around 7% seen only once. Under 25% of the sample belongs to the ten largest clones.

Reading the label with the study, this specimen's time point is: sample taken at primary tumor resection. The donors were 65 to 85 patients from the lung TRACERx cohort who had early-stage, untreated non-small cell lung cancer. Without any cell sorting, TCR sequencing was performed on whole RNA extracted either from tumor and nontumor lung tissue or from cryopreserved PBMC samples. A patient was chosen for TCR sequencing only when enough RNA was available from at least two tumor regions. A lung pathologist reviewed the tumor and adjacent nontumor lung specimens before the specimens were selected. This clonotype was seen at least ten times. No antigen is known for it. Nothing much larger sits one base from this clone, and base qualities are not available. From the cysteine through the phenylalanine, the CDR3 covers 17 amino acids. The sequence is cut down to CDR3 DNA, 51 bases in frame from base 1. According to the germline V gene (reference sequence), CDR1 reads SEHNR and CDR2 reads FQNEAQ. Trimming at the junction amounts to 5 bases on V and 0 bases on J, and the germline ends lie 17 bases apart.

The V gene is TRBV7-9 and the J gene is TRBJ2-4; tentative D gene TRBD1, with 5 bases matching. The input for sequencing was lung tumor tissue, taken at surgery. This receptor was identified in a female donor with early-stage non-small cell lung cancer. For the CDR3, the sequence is CASSPKTVLIAKNIQYF. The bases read TGTGCCAGCAGCCCCAAGACAGTCCTTATAGCCAAAAACATTCAGTACTTC.